Listed below are T cell receptor beta chains from one sample, sequenced in a study of EBV T-cell therapy then PD-1 blockade in nasopharyngeal carcinoma. Here immunoSEQ multiplex PCR was the method, and the copy in TCRdb shows in-frame clones only, minus some. The table includes 17,000 or so clones, over 80% detected once. No antigen is known for these receptors. The starting material was CD8+ T cells from blood, obtained at day 0 from a patient whose treatment included autologous EBV-specific T cells and nivolumab. The source is a man aged 40-55 years with nasopharyngeal carcinoma. Each CDR3 is given with its conserved first and last residue. D genes are given only for firm matches. Not all rows give a size; the values are once, few, many and, for expanded clones, a class.

d_gene	v_gene	abundance	j_gene	CDR3nt	CDR3aa
-	TRBV12-2	-	TRBJ1-5	TGTGCAAGTCGCTTGAAGGACAGGGATAGCAATCAGCCCCAGCATTTT	CASRLKDRDSNQPQHF
-	TRBV28	-	TRBJ1-2	TGTGCCAGCAGTTTATTGACAGATAACTATGGCTACACCTTC	CASSLLTDNYGYTF
-	TRBV9	-	TRBJ1-1	TGTGCCAGCAGCGAAAGCACGATCACTGAAGCTTTCTTT	CASSESTITEAFF
-	TRBV2	-	TRBJ1-1	TGTGCCAGCAGTGACAGTTGGGGCACTGAAGCTTTCTTT	CASSDSWGTEAFF
TRBD1	TRBV4-1	-	TRBJ1-1	TGCGCCAGCAGCCCCTCGGACAGGATGGGGACTGAAGCTTTCTTT	CASSPSDRMGTEAFF
-	TRBV6-2/TRBV6-3	-	TRBJ2-1	TGTGCCAGCAGTTACTCGGAGCTAGCGGAGCAGTTCTTC	CASSYSELAEQFF
TRBD1	TRBV4-3	-	TRBJ1-4	TGCGCCAGCAGCCAAGAAGCCGGGACAGGGAGTGAAAAACTGTTTTTT	CASSQEAGTGSEKLFF
-	TRBV12-3/TRBV12-4	-	TRBJ2-7	TGTGCCAGCAGTCCGGGACGAGGAGGCGAGCAGTACTTC	CASSPGRGGEQYF
-	TRBV6-1	-	TRBJ2-5	TGTGCCAGCAGTGAATTCGAGGGATGGGAGACCCAGTACTTC	CASSEFEGWETQYF
-	TRBV10-3	-	TRBJ1-1	TGTGCCATCAGTGGGGGACCCCGGACTGAAGCTTTCTTT	CAISGGPRTEAFF
-	TRBV28	-	TRBJ2-5	TGTGCCAGCAGCCTACAGGAGGGGGAGACCCAGTACTTC	CASSLQEGETQYF
-	TRBV12-3/TRBV12-4	once	TRBJ2-1	TGTGCCCTGGAGGGTGGCTCCTACAATGAGCAGTTCTTC	CALEGGSYNEQFF
-	TRBV27	-	TRBJ2-3	TGTGCCAGCAGTCCTCTAACGGCCAGCGGAATCACAGATACGCAGTATTTT	CASSPLTASGITDTQYF
TRBD1	TRBV9	-	TRBJ2-7	TGTGCCAGCAGCGTAGACTCGGGACAGGGGCCCTCCTACGAGCAGTACTTC	CASSVDSGQGPSYEQYF
-	TRBV2	once	TRBJ2-7	TGTGCCAGCTTTGAGGGTGGCTTCCCCAGCTCCTACGAGCAGTACTTC	CASFEGGFPSSYEQYF
-	TRBV9	-	TRBJ1-4	TGTGCCAGCAGCGTAGGAGCCACAACTAATGAAAAACTGTTTTTT	CASSVGATTNEKLFF
TRBD1	TRBV9	-	TRBJ1-6	TGTGCCAGCAGCTCCGGGACAGGGGTTAATTCACCCCTCCACTTT	CASSSGTGVNSPLHF
-	TRBV9	-	TRBJ2-1	TGTGCCAGCAGCGTCGCCAGTCGCAATGAGCAGTTCTTC	CASSVASRNEQFF
-	TRBV7-2	-	TRBJ1-3	TGTGCCAGCAGCCCCCCAGGGATCGGCAACACCATATATTTT	CASSPPGIGNTIYF
-	TRBV3-1/TRBV3-2	-	TRBJ1-6	TGTGCCAGCACGTCACCGTATGAGTGGTCGGACTTT	CASTSPYEWSDF
-	TRBV12-3/TRBV12-4	-	TRBJ2-2	TGTGCCAGCAGCGTACTGAACACCGGGGAGCTGTTTTTT	CASSVLNTGELFF
-	TRBV24-1	-	TRBJ2-2	TGTGCCACCAGTGATCACAGGGACACCGGGGAGCTGTTTTTT	CATSDHRDTGELFF
-	TRBV5-6	-	TRBJ1-5	TGTGCCAGCAGCTCGTGGGGGGCCAATCAGCCCCAGCATTTT	CASSSWGANQPQHF
-	TRBV5-6	-	TRBJ1-1	TGTGCCAGCAGCTTGGGAAGCACTGAAGCTTTCTTT	CASSLGSTEAFF
-	TRBV27	few	TRBJ2-1	TGTGCCAGCAGTTTGGGGGGGGCCAATGAGCAGTTCTTC	CASSLGGANEQFF